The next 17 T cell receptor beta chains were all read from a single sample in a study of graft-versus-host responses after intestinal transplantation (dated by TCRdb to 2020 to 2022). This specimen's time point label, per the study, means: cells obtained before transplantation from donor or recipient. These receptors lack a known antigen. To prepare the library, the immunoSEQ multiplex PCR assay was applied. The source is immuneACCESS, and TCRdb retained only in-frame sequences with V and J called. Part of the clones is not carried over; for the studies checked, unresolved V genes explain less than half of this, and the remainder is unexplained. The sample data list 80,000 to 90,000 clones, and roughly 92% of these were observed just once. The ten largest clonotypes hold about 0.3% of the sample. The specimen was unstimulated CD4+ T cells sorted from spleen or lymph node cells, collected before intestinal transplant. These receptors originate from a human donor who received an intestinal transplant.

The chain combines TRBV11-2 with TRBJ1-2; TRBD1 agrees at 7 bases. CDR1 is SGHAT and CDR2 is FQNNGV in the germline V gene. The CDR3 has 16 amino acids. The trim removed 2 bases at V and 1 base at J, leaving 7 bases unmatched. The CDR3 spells CASSLSTGRFNYGYTF. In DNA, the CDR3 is TGTGCCAGCAGCTTATCGACAGGGCGATTTAACTATGGCTACACCTTC.

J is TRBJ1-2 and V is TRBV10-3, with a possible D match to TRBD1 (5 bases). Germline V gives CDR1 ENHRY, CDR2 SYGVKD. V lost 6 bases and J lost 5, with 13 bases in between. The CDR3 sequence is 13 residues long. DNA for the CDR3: TGTGCCATCAGCAATTCGGGACTTTATGGCTACACCTTC. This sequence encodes CAISNSGLYGYTF.

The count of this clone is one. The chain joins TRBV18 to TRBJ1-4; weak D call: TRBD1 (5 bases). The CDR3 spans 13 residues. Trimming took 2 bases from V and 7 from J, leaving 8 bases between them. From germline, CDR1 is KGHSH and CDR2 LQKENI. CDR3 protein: CASSPGAGEKLFF. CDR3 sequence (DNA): TGTGCCAGCTCACCAGGGGCGGGTGAAAAACTGTTTTTT.

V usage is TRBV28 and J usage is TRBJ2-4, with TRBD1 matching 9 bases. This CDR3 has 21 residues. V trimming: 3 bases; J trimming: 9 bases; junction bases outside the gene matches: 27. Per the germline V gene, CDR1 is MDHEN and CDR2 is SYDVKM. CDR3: CASSFPPRWTGEQGAWAIQYF. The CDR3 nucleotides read TGTGCCAGCAGTTTCCCCCCTCGGTGGACAGGGGAACAGGGGGCATGGGCCATTCAGTACTTC.

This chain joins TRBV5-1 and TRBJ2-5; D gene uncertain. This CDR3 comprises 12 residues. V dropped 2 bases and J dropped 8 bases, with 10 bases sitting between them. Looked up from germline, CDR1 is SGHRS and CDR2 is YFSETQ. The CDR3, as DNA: TGCGCCAGCAGCTTTCCCCCGGAAACCCAGTACTTC. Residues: CASSFPPETQYF.

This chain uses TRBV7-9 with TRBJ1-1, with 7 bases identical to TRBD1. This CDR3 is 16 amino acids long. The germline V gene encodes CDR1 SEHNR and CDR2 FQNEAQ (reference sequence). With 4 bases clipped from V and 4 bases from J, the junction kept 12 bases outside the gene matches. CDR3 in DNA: TGTGCCAGCAGCTCCGTGACAGGGTCGAGAGGCACTGAAGCTTTCTTT. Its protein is CASSSVTGSRGTEAFF.

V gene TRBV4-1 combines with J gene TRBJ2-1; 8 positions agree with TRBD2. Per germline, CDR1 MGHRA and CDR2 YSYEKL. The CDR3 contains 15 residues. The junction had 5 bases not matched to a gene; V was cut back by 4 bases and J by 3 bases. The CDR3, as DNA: TGCGCCAGCAGCCTCCGGGAGGGTGGCTACAATGAGCAGTTCTTC. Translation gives CASSLREGGYNEQFF.

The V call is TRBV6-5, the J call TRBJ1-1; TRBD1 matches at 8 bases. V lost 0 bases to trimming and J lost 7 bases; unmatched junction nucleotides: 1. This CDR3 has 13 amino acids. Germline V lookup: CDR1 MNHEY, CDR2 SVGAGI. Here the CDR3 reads CASSYSGQGEAFF. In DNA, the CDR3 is TGTGCCAGCAGTTACTCCGGACAGGGTGAAGCTTTCTTT.

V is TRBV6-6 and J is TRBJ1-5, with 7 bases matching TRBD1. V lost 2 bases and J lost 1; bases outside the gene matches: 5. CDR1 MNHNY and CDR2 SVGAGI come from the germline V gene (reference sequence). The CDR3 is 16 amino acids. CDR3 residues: CASSYAGQMSNQPQHF. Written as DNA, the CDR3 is TGTGCCAGCAGTTACGCGGGACAGATGAGCAATCAGCCCCAGCATTTT.

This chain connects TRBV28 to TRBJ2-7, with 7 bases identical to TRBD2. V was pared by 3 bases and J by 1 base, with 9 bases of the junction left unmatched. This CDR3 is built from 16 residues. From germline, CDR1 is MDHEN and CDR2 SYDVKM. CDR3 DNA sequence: TGTGCCAGCAGTTTGACTCTAGGGAGGGCTTCCTACGAGCAGTACTTC. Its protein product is CASSLTLGRASYEQYF.

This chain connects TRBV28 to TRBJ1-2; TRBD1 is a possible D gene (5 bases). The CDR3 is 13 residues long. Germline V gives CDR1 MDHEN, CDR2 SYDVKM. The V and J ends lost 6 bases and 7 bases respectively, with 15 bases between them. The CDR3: CASSDREGLGYTF. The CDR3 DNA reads TGTGCCAGCAGCGACCGGGAGGGGCTTGGCTACACCTTC.

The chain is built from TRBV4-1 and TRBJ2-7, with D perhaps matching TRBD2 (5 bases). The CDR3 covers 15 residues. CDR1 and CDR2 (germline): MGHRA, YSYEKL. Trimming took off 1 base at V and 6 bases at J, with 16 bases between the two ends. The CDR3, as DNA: TGCGCCAGCAGCCAAGGGTCGGTGACCCGGGGCGAGCAGTACTTC. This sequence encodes CASSQGSVTRGEQYF.

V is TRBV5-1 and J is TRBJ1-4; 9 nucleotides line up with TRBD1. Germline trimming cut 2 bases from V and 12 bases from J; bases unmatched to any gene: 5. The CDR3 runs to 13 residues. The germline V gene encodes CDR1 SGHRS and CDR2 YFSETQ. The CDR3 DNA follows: TGCGCCAGCAGCTTACAGGGGGCTGGGGAACTGTTTTTT. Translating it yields CASSLQGAGELFF.

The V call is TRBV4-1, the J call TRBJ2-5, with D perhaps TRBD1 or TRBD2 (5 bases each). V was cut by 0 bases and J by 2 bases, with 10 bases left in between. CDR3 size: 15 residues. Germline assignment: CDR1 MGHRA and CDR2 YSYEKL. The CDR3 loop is CASSQDWGGQETQYF. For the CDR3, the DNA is TGCGCCAGCAGCCAAGATTGGGGCGGGCAAGAGACCCAGTACTTC.

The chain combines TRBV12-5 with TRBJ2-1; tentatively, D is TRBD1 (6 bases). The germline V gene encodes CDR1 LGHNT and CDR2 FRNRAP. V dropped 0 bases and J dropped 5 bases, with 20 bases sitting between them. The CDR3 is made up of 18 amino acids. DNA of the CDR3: TGTGCTAGTGGTTTGGTTCGACAGGAGAGAGTAGCCAACAATGAGCAGTTCTTC. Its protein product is CASGLVRQERVANNEQFF.

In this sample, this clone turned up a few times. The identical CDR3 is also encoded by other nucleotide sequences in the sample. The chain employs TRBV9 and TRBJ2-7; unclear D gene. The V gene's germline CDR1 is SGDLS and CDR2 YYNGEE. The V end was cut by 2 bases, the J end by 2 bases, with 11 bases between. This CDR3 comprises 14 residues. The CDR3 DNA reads TGTGCCAGCAGCGTCGGCAGTCTGGCCTACGAGCAGTACTTC. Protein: CASSVGSLAYEQYF.

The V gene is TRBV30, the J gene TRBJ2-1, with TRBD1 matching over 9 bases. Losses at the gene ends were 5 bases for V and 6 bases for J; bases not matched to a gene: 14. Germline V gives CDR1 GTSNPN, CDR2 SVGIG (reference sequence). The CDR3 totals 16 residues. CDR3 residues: CAWGPIGDRASNEQFF. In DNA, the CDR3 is TGTGCCTGGGGGCCCATAGGGGACAGGGCCTCCAATGAGCAGTTCTTC.